What follows are 31 T cell receptor beta chains derived from one specimen sequenced in a study of blood T cell repertoires in COVID-19. Some clones are missing from TCRdb's copy, which holds only in-frame ones; the method was immunoSEQ multiplex PCR. The table shows about 33,000 clones, with more than 70% occurring only once. What was sequenced was peripheral blood. All receptors derive from a human donor in a cohort sampled during active COVID-19.

The chain couples TRBV5-5 to TRBJ1-5, with a weak D call TRBD1 (6 bases). V lost 4 bases and J lost 3, with 11 bases in between. The CDR3 extends over 14 amino acids. Germline lookup yields CDR1 SGHKS and CDR2 YYEKEE (reference sequence). The chain's CDR3 is CASSQTGYNQPQHF. Here the CDR3 DNA reads TGTGCCAGCAGCCAGACAGGATACAATCAGCCCCAGCATTTT. The whole variable domain, filled in from reference TRBV5-5 and TRBJ1-5, reads DAGVTQSPTHLIKTRGQQVTLRCSPISGHKSVSWYQQVLGQGPQFIFQYYEKEERGRGNFPDRFSARQFPNYSSELNVNALLLGDSALYLCASSQTGYNQPQHFGDGTRLSIL.

The DNA of the CDR3 is TGTGCCAGCAGCCAAGAAGGCCTGGGGAGCTACGAGCAGTACTTC. It codes for CASSQEGLGSYEQYF. The J gene is TRBJ2-7, the V gene TRBV14; TRBD2 might be the D (5 bases). Looked up from germline, CDR1 is SGHDN and CDR2 is FVKESK. There are 15 residues in the CDR3. The germline V and J ends were trimmed by 0 bases and 3 bases, with 12 bases remaining between them.

The V and J genes are TRBV29-1 and TRBJ2-3, with 13 bases fitting TRBD2. The CDR3 runs 18 residues. J was trimmed by 4 bases and V by 0 bases; bases with no gene match: 10. CDR1 is SQVTM and CDR2 is ANQGSEA in the germline V gene. Written as DNA, the CDR3 is TGCAGCGTTGAAGATCGAGGACTAGCGGGAGTGCTCGCAGATACGCAGTATTTT. The encoded protein is CSVEDRGLAGVLADTQYF.

V is TRBV7-6 and J is TRBJ1-5, with 7 bases lining up with TRBD1. CDR3 length equals 16 residues. Germline CDR1 and CDR2: SGHVS and FNYEAQ. The trim removed 5 bases at V and 3 bases at J, leaving 10 bases unmatched. This CDR3 reads CASSAGGTAYNQPQHF. DNA of the CDR3: TGTGCCAGCAGCGCTGGTGGGACAGCCTACAATCAGCCCCAGCATTTT.

V gene TRBV5-5 combines with J gene TRBJ1-5; TRBD1 matches 9 bases. The CDR3 spans 13 residues. V shed 7 bases and J 3 bases; nucleotides not matched to a gene: 2. Per germline, CDR1 SGHKS and CDR2 YYEKEE (reference sequence). Here the CDR3 reads CASGTGFNQPQHF. The CDR3, as DNA: TGTGCCAGCGGGACAGGGTTCAATCAGCCCCAGCATTTT.

The V and J genes are TRBV14 and TRBJ2-7; 8 bases are shared with TRBD1. With V trimmed by 2 bases and J by 4 bases, 10 bases remained unmatched. Germline-derived CDR1 and CDR2 are SGHDN and FVKESK. The CDR3 is 16 residues long. CDR3 protein: CASSQNGQGKWYEQYF. DNA of the CDR3: TGTGCCAGCAGCCAAAACGGACAGGGAAAGTGGTACGAGCAGTACTTC.

This clone turned up a few times. The chain recombines TRBV5-5 with TRBJ1-1; D perhaps matches TRBD1 (6 bases). Trimming took off 2 bases at V and 11 bases at J, with 22 bases between the two ends. This CDR3 spans 15 amino acids. Looked up from germline, CDR1 is SGHKS and CDR2 is YYEKEE (reference sequence). In DNA, the CDR3 is TGTGCCAGCAGCTTCCTCCCCCATTTACAGGGTACGGCTTTCTTT. The encoded protein is CASSFLPHLQGTAFF.

The V and J genes are TRBV4-1 and TRBJ2-5; TRBD1 matches 9 bases. With 0 bases clipped from V and 5 bases from J, the junction kept 4 bases outside the gene matches. Germline V lookup: CDR1 MGHRA, CDR2 YSYEKL. This CDR3 has 15 amino acids. In DNA form, the CDR3 reads TGCGCCAGCAGCCAAGACGGGACAGGGTGGGAGACCCAGTACTTC. It translates to CASSQDGTGWETQYF.

The chain has TRBV18 and TRBJ2-1; TRBD1 matches at 8 bases. The CDR3 contains 15 residues. Germline V gives CDR1 KGHSH, CDR2 LQKENI. V was pared by 4 bases and J by 4 bases, with 6 bases of the junction left unmatched. The chain's CDR3 is CASSRGTGGYNEQFF. Written as DNA, the CDR3 is TGTGCCAGCTCACGCGGGACAGGAGGATACAATGAGCAGTTCTTC.

V usage is TRBV20-1 and J usage is TRBJ2-7; TRBD2 matches 10 bases. Germline V CDR1 and CDR2: DFQATT, SNEGSKA (reference sequence). CDR3 size: 14 residues. V was clipped by 3 bases and J by 0 bases; unmatched bases: 2. CDR3 region: CSASGTSDSYEQYF. DNA of the CDR3: TGCAGTGCTAGTGGGACTAGCGACTCCTACGAGCAGTACTTC.

This chain joins TRBV5-6 and TRBJ2-2, with D possibly TRBD2 on 5 matching bases. Trimming pared 0 bases from V and 4 bases from J, leaving 16 bases between. CDR1 is SGHDT, CDR2 YYEEEE, per germline. The length of the CDR3 is 17 residues. Here the CDR3 reads CASSLEGISGFTGELFF. The CDR3 region has the DNA TGTGCCAGCAGCTTGGAGGGAATATCGGGGTTCACCGGGGAGCTGTTTTTT.

This rearrangement joins TRBV12-3 or TRBV12-4 to TRBJ2-1; 9 nucleotides match TRBD1. The CDR3 extends over 13 amino acids. With 3 bases clipped from V and 8 bases from J, the junction kept 2 bases outside the gene matches. The CDR3 sequence is CASSLGQGHEQFF. The CDR3 DNA sequence: TGTGCCAGCAGTTTGGGACAGGGCCATGAGCAGTTCTTC.

The rearrangement joins TRBV3-1 (or the pseudogene TRBV3-2) to TRBJ2-5, with 7 nucleotides matching TRBD1. After removal of 4 bases from V and 1 base from J, the junction contained 6 bases not matched to a gene. This CDR3 has 15 amino acids. CDR1 and CDR2 (germline): LGHDT, YNNKEL (reference sequence). The CDR3 nucleotides read TGTGCCAGCAGCCTCCCGGGACAGAGCCAAGAGACCCAGTACTTC. This gives the protein CASSLPGQSQETQYF.

This clone was counted once. V usage is TRBV28 and J usage is TRBJ2-5; TRBD1 aligns across 11 bases. Trimming took 7 bases from V and 4 from J; bases not matched to a gene: 5. Germline loops: CDR1 MDHEN, CDR2 SYDVKM. The CDR3 is 14 amino acids. The DNA for the CDR3 is TGTGCCAGCAACCCAGGGACAGGGGGAGAGACCCAGTACTTC. The encoded protein is CASNPGTGGETQYF. The whole variable domain, remainder taken from reference TRBV28 and TRBJ2-5, is DVKVTQSSRYLVKRTGEKVFLECVQDMDHENMFWYRQDPGLGLRLIYFSYDVKMKEKGDIPEGYSVSREKKERFSLILESASTNQTSMYLCASNPGTGGETQYFGPGTRLLVL.

This chain joins TRBV7-6 and TRBJ2-3; D gene unclear. V lost 2 bases and J 0 bases, leaving 9 bases between the germline ends. This CDR3 comprises 15 residues. The V gene's germline CDR1 is SGHVS and CDR2 FNYEAQ. The DNA of the CDR3 is TGTGCCAGCAGCTTATACTCTCCTAGCACAGATACGCAGTATTTT. This translates into CASSLYSPSTDTQYF.

The CDR3 DNA reads TGTGCCAGCAGTGAGGCCTTGGGGCTAGGCACTGAAGCTTTCTTT. Translation gives CASSEALGLGTEAFF. V gene TRBV25-1 combines with J gene TRBJ1-1; maybe TRBD1 (5 bases). The CDR3 totals 15 residues. CDR1 and CDR2 (germline): MGHDK, SYGVNS. The V and J ends lost 3 bases and 4 bases respectively, with 15 bases between them.

The chain is built from TRBV18 and TRBJ2-7, with a weak D call TRBD2 (5 bases). The germline V and J ends were trimmed by 9 bases and 3 bases, with 15 bases remaining between them. Germline CDR1 KGHSH, CDR2 LQKENI. The CDR3 is made up of 13 amino acids. CDR3 nucleotide sequence: TGTGCCAGTTCCCGGACTGCCGGCTACGAGCAGTACTTC. Translation gives CASSRTAGYEQYF. Based on the CDR3 plus reference TRBV18 and TRBJ2-7, the full variable domain is NAGVMQNPRHLVRRRGQEARLRCSPMKGHSHVYWYRQLPEEGLKFMVYLQKENIIDESGMPKERFSAEFPKEGPSILRIQQVVRGDSAAYFCASSRTAGYEQYFGPGTRLTVT.

This clone has only one observation. The chain has TRBV5-1 and TRBJ2-7; 12 bases fit TRBD1. The V gene end was trimmed by 2 bases and the J gene end by 5 bases; junction bases not matched to a gene: 2. The CDR3 is made up of 14 amino acids. Germline V gene lookup returns CDR1 SGHRS and CDR2 YFSETQ. CDR3 region: CASSLGTGGDEQYF. CDR3 in DNA: TGCGCCAGCAGCTTAGGGACAGGGGGCGACGAGCAGTACTTC.

This rearrangement joins TRBV18 to TRBJ2-3; 7 positions match TRBD2. With 3 bases clipped from V and 2 bases from J, the junction kept 8 bases outside the gene matches. The V gene's germline CDR1 is KGHSH and CDR2 LQKENI. The CDR3 is made up of 16 amino acids. CDR3 DNA sequence: TGTGCCAGCTCACCGGGACTAATTTCCTTCACAGATACGCAGTATTTT. It yields the protein CASSPGLISFTDTQYF.

This chain links TRBV30 with TRBJ1-6, with 10 bases that match TRBD1. Germline CDR1 reads GTSNPN; CDR2 reads SVGIG (reference sequence). The CDR3 runs to 14 residues. V lost 2 bases to trimming and J lost 8 bases; unmatched junction nucleotides: 3. CDR3 nucleotides: TGTGCCTGGAGTCTAGGGACAGGGGATTCACCCCTCCACTTT. Amino acid sequence: CAWSLGTGDSPLHF.

The chain couples TRBV2 to TRBJ1-1, with D unresolved. The CDR3 is 11 amino acids. The V gene lost 4 bases and the J gene lost 3 bases, with 3 bases spanning the gap. From germline, CDR1 is SNHLY and CDR2 FYNNEI. The CDR3 DNA reads as TGTGCCAGCAGTGCGTACACTGAAGCTTTCTTT. Its translation: CASSAYTEAFF.

The chain combines TRBV27 with TRBJ2-1, with 11 bases aligning to TRBD2. In germline, CDR1 is MNHEY, CDR2 SMNVEV (reference sequence). This CDR3 has 15 amino acids. V lost 4 bases to trimming and J lost 7 bases; unmatched junction nucleotides: 6. The CDR3, as DNA: TGTGCCAGCAGTTCAACTAGCGGGAGTGGGAATGAGCAGTTCTTC. Protein product: CASSSTSGSGNEQFF.

CDR3 nucleotides: TGTGCCAGCAGCCCAGCGGGCTCCGGCGGGCTAGCGGGAGCGAGCTCCTACAATGAGCAGTTCTTC. Translation: CASSPAGSGGLAGASSYNEQFF. The chain has TRBV9 and TRBJ2-1, with 10 bases matching TRBD2. Losses at the gene ends were 4 bases for V and 0 bases for J; bases not matched to a gene: 22. Germline CDR1 and CDR2: SGDLS and YYNGEE. The CDR3 is 22 amino acids. The complete variable domain, with remaining parts taken from reference TRBV9 and TRBJ2-1, reads DSGVTQTPKHLITATGQRVTLRCSPRSGDLSVYWYQQSLDQGLQFLIQYYNGEERAKGNILERFSAQQFPDLHSELNLSSLELGDSALYFCASSPAGSGGLAGASSYNEQFFGPGTRLTVL.

The chain couples TRBV10-1 to TRBJ2-1, with D tentatively TRBD2 (5 bases). Germline CDR1 and CDR2: WNHNN and SYGVQD (reference sequence). Trimming shortened V by 5 bases and J by 7 bases, and 6 bases separated the two germline ends. The CDR3 has 11 residues. The CDR3 sequence is CASSRDNEQFF. The CDR3 coding sequence is TGCGCCAGCAGTCGGGATAATGAGCAGTTCTTC.

The V and J genes are TRBV9 and TRBJ2-1; D may be TRBD2 (7 bases). Looked up from germline, CDR1 is SGDLS and CDR2 is YYNGEE. Trimming took 0 bases from V and 16 from J, leaving 23 bases between them. The CDR3 runs 15 residues. CDR3 residues: CASSVDPATGLAVFF. For the CDR3, the DNA is TGTGCCAGCAGCGTAGACCCTGCGACAGGTCTAGCGGTTTTCTTC.

The V gene is TRBV2, the J gene TRBJ1-6; TRBD1 might be the D (5 bases). The CDR3 is made up of 14 amino acids. V was clipped by 4 bases and J by 9 bases, with 13 bases between them. Germline CDR1 SNHLY, CDR2 FYNNEI. CDR3: CASSVTTGGSPLHF. The CDR3 bases are TGTGCCAGCAGTGTAACAACGGGGGGTTCACCCCTCCACTTT.

The chain uses TRBV9 and TRBJ2-3; 7 bases line up with TRBD2. The CDR3 spans 16 residues. Trimming removed 0 bases from V and 0 bases from J; junction bases left unmatched: 4. Germline V CDR1 and CDR2: SGDLS, YYNGEE. CDR3 amino acids: CASSVAAGASTDTQYF. DNA of the CDR3: TGTGCCAGCAGCGTAGCGGCGGGAGCTAGCACAGATACGCAGTATTTT.

This chain connects TRBV5-1 to TRBJ2-2; no reliable D call. V gave up 4 bases and J gave up 6 bases, with 19 bases separating them. Germline CDR1 reads SGHRS; CDR2 reads YFSETQ. The CDR3 runs to 16 residues. CDR3 in DNA: TGCGCCAGCAGCCCCAACAGCCCCGTTGTTTCCGGGGAGCTGTTTTTT. It specifies CASSPNSPVVSGELFF.

The chain has TRBV19 and TRBJ2-2; TRBD2 matches 8 bases. The CDR3 covers 15 residues. The germline V gene has CDR1 LNHDA and CDR2 SQIVND (reference sequence). The ends lost 5 bases at V and 6 bases at J; junction bases unmatched: 8. The CDR3, as DNA: TGTGCCAGTAGTCCGGGGACTAGAAGGGCCGGGGAGCTGTTTTTT. Translating it yields CASSPGTRRAGELFF.

The chain recombines TRBV6-5 with TRBJ2-7; D is possibly TRBD2 (6 bases). This CDR3 contains 15 residues. CDR1 MNHEY and CDR2 SVGAGI come from the germline V gene. V shed 0 bases and J shed 5 bases, with 14 bases lying between them. The CDR3 reads CASSYSIGPGDEQYF. In DNA, the CDR3 is TGTGCCAGCAGTTACTCGATCGGGCCGGGGGACGAGCAGTACTTC.

The rearrangement links TRBV7-6 to TRBJ1-3; D uncertain. Germline V CDR1 and CDR2: SGHVS, FNYEAQ. The germline V and J ends were trimmed by 7 bases and 0 bases, with 16 bases remaining between them. CDR3 length: 16 residues. CDR3 residues: CASMPSRVGSGNTIYF. DNA of the CDR3: TGTGCCAGCATGCCATCTCGGGTAGGCTCTGGAAACACCATATATTTT.